This T cell receptor beta chain was documented in a study of cytomegalovirus exposure and HLA in healthy donors. V was shortened by 5 bases and J by 6 bases, with 19 bases between the two germline ends. Germline V gene data show CDR1 as LGHNA and CDR2 as YNFKEQ. CDR3 length equals 16 residues. This PCR relied on a set of 60 Vbeta primers and 13 Jbeta primers. Repertoires were generated with immunoSEQ multiplex PCR, while TCRdb's copy carries only in-frame clones and drops some. The data show some 40,000 clones, and the top ten clones hold approximately 6.3%. The records do not include a CMV serostatus for this donor.

The J gene is TRBJ1-4, the V gene TRBV4-2, with a possible D match to TRBD1 (6 bases). The clonotype comes from a human donor in good health. Material for sequencing was PBMCs. The CDR3 sequence: CASSSVRGGGDEKLFF. The CDR3 DNA follows: TGTGCCAGCAGCTCCGTCCGGGGGGGCGGGGATGAAAAACTGTTTTTT.